This T cell receptor (beta chain) derives from a study of lymphopenia after photon versus proton radiotherapy. Study findings and constraints: Oligoclonal CD8+ Temra expansion after nadir drove photon patients' diversity drop. Only patients who died were analyzed for survival; proton advantage is unproven. Post-nadir TCR diversity decline inversely tracked overall survival among those who died.

V lost 5 bases and J 4 bases, leaving 18 bases between the germline ends. The CDR3 has 15 residues. CDR1 is SGHRS and CDR2 is YFSETQ in the germline V gene. Concerning this clone: Its matching antigen is unknown.

The data were produced by immunoSEQ multiplex PCR, yet TCRdb's version contains in-frame clones alone and is incomplete. The profile shows 150,000 to 200,000 clones, roughly nine tenths of them singletons. The chain recombines TRBV5-1 with TRBJ2-5, with TRBD1 as a possible D gene (8 bases). Sequences were derived from peripheral blood, sampled from a patient treated with photon-based radiotherapy. The clonotype comes from a man aged 45-65 years with gastric cancer. CDR3 nucleotide sequence: TGCGCCAGCAGTTCCCGGACAGGGAGGGTAGAGACCCAGTACTTC. Its protein is CASSSRTGRVETQYF.